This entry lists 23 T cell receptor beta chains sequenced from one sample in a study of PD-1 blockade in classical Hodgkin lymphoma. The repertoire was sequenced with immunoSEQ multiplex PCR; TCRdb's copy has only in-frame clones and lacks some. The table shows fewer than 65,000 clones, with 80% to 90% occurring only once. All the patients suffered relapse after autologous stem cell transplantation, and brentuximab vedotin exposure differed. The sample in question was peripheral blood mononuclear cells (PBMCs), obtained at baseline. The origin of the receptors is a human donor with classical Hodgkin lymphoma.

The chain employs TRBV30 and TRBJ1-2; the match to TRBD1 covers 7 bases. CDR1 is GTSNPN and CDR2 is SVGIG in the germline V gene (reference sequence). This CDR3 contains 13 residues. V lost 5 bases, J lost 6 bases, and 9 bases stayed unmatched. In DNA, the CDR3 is TGTGCCTGGGCCTTGAACAGGGGAGATGGCTACACCTTC. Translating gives CAWALNRGDGYTF.

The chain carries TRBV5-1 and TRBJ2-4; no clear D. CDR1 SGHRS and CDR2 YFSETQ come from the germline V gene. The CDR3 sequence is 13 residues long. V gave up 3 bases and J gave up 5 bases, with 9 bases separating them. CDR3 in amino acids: CASSSSSQNIQYF. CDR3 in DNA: TGCGCCAGCAGCTCTTCGAGCCAAAACATTCAGTACTTC.

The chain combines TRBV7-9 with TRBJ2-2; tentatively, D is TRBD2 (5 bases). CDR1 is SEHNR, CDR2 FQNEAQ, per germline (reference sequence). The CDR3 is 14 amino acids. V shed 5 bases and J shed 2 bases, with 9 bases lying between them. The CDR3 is CASSPEGNTGELFF. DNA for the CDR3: TGTGCCAGCAGCCCCGAGGGAAACACCGGGGAGCTGTTTTTT.

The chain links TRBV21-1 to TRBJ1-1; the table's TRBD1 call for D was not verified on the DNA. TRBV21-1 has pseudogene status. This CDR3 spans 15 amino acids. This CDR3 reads CASSQGVGFSAAAFF. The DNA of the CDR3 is TGTGCCAGTAGCCAGGGGGTAGGTTTTTCGGCCGCAGCTTTCTTT.

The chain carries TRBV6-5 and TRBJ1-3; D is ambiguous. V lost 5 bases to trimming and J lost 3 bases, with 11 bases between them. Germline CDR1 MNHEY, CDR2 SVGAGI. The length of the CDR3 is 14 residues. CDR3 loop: CASSDTEGGNTIYF. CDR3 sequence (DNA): TGTGCCAGCAGTGACACCGAGGGTGGAAACACCATATATTTT.

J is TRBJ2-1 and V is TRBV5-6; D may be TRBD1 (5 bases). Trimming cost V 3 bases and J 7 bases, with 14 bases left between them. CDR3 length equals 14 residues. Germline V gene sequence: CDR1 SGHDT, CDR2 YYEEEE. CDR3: CASSYFGQRNEQFF. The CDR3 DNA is TGTGCCAGCAGCTATTTCGGACAAAGGAATGAGCAGTTCTTC.

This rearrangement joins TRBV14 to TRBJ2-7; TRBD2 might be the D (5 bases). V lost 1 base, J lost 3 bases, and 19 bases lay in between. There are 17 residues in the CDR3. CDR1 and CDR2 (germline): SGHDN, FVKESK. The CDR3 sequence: CASSQARAPRLSYEQYF. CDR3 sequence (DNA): TGTGCCAGCAGCCAAGCGAGGGCACCCCGCCTGAGCTACGAGCAGTACTTC.

CDR3 coding DNA: TGTGCCAGCAGTCTATACCGGGACCGTTACTACGAGCAGTACTTC. It is translated as CASSLYRDRYYEQYF. The rearrangement uses TRBV6-1 and TRBJ2-7; tentatively, D is TRBD1 or TRBD2 (5 bases each). Germline loops: CDR1 MNHNS, CDR2 SASEGT. CDR3 size: 15 residues. Trimming pared 5 bases from V and 3 bases from J, leaving 17 bases between.

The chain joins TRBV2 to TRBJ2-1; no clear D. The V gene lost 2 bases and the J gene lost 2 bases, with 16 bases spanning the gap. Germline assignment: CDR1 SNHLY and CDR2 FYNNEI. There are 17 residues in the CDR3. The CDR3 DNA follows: TGTGCCAGCAGTGAAAGGTATCAGGCGTCCACCTACAATGAGCAGTTCTTC. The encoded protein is CASSERYQASTYNEQFF.

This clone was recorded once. For the CDR3, the DNA is TGTGCCAGCTCACCTGGGACAGGGCATCCCACTGAAGCTTTCTTT. This sequence encodes CASSPGTGHPTEAFF. The chain is built from TRBV18 and TRBJ1-1, with TRBD1 identical over 9 bases. V shed 3 bases and J 4 bases; nucleotides not matched to a gene: 6. Germline V gene data show CDR1 as KGHSH and CDR2 as LQKENI. The CDR3 length is 15 residues.

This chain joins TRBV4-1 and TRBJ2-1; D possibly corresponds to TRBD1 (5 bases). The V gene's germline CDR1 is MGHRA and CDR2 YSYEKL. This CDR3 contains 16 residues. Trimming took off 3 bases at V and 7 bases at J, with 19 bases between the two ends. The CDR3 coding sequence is TGCGCCAGCAGCCAGCGAGAAGTAGGGGTTAGGAATGAGCAGTTCTTC. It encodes CASSQREVGVRNEQFF.

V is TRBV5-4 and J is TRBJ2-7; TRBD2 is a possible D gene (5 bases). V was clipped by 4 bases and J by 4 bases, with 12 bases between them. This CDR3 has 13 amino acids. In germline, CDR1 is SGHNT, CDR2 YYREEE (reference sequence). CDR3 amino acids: CASSLHGGYEQYF. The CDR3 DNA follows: TGTGCCAGCAGCCTACACGGAGGTTACGAGCAGTACTTC.

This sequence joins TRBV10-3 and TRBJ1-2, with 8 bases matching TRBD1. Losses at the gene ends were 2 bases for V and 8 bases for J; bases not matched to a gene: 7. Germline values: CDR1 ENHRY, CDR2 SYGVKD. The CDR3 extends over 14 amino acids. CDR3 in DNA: TGTGCCATCAGTGAGCCACGGACAGGGTTGGGCTACACCTTC. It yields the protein CAISEPRTGLGYTF.

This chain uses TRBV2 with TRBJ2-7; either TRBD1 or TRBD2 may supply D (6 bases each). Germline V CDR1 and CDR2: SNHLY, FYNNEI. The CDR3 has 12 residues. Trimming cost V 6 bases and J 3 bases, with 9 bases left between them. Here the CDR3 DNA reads TGTGCCAGCAGAGGGGGACTCTACGAGCAGTACTTC. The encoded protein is CASRGGLYEQYF. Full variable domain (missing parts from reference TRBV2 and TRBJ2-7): EPEVTQTPSHQVTQMGQEVILRCVPISNHLYFYWYRQILGQKVEFLVSFYNNEISEKSEIFDDQFSVERPDGSNFTLKIRSTKLEDSAMYFCASRGGLYEQYFGPGTRLTVT.

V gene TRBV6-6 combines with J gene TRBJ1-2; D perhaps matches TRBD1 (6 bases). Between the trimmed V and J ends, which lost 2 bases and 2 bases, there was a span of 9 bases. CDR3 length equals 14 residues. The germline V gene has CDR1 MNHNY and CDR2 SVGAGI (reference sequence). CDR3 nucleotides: TGTGCCAGCAGTTACACCGGACAGAACTATGGCTACACCTTC. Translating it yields CASSYTGQNYGYTF.

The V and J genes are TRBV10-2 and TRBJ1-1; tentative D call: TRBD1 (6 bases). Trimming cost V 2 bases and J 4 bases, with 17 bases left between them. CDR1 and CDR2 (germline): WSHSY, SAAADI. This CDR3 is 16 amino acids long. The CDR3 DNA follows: TGCGCCAGCAGTGAGCTTGGGCCCCCAGGGGTCACTGAAGCTTTCTTT. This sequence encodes CASSELGPPGVTEAFF.

DNA of the CDR3: TGTGCCAGCAGCCAGAGTCGGGGGCTTGACTATGGCTACACCTTC. Its protein is CASSQSRGLDYGYTF. This chain uses TRBV5-4 with TRBJ1-2; D may be TRBD1 (6 bases). V was cut by 4 bases and J by 3 bases, with 16 bases left in between. The CDR3 is made up of 15 amino acids. Germline-derived CDR1 and CDR2 are SGHNT and YYREEE (reference sequence).

CDR3 protein: CASSLSGGGANEQFF. The DNA for the CDR3 is TGCGCCAGCAGCTTGTCTGGCGGGGGGGCCAATGAGCAGTTCTTC. V is TRBV5-1 and J is TRBJ2-1; 9 bases fit TRBD2. Germline CDR1 reads SGHRS; CDR2 reads YFSETQ. There are 15 residues in the CDR3. V gave up 1 base and J gave up 6 bases; unmatched junction bases: 5.

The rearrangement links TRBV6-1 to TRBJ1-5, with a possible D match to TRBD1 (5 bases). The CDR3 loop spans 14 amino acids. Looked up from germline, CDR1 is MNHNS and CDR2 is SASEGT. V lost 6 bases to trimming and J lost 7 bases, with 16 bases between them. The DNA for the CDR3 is TGTGCCAGCAGGGGGGGATTAACGGGCCAGCCCCAGCATTTT. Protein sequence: CASRGGLTGQPQHF.

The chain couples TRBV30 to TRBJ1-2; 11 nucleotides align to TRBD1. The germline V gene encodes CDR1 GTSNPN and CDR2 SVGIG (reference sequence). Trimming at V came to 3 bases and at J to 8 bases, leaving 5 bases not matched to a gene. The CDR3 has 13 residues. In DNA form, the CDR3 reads TGTGCCTGGAGGGACAGGGGGCTTAGGGGCTACACCTTC. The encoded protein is CAWRDRGLRGYTF.

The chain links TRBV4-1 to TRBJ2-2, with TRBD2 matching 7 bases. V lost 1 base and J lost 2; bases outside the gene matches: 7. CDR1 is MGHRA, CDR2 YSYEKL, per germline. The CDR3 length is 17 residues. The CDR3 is CASSQVRAGVNTGELFF. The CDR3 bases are TGCGCCAGCAGCCAAGTTCGGGCGGGGGTAAACACCGGGGAGCTGTTTTTT.

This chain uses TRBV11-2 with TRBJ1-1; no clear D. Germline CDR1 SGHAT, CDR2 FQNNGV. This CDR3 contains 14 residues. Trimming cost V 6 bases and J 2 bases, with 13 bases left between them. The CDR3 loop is CASRGLLGNTEAFF. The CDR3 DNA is TGTGCCAGCAGGGGGTTGTTGGGAAACACTGAAGCTTTCTTT.

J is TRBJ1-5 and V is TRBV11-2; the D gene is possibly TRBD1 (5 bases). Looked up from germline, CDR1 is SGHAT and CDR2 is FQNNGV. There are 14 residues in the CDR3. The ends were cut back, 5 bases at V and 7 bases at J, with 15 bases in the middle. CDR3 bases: TGTGCCAGCAGCCCCTCTGGGGGAAGACAGCCCCAGCATTTT. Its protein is CASSPSGGRQPQHF.